This T cell receptor beta chain came from a study of Ad26.COV2.S vaccination and SARS-CoV-2 variants. Whole-study context: Administration of Ad26.COV2.S was intramuscular, either once or twice 56 days apart.

Clones were read by immunoSEQ multiplex PCR, and TCRdb kept only the in-frame ones, dropping some. The data contain approximately 500,000 clones, around nine tenths of them singletons. Stated treatment: over 15 received Ad26.COV2.S at low or high dose, single or two shots; roughly 5 received placebo; per-sample allocation not given. Sampling was performed 63 days after the first vaccine or placebo injection. This receptor was identified in a person aged 18-65 years who received the Ad26.COV2.S COVID-19 vaccine or a placebo. The specimen was peripheral blood, collected in a trial of Ad26.COV2.S vaccine versus placebo.

This CDR3 reads CASSLSQAWAKNIQYF. In DNA, the CDR3 is TGTGCCAGCAGCTTATCCCAGGCATGGGCCAAAAACATTCAGTACTTC. The chain is built from TRBV7-9 and TRBJ2-4; D is unclear. Per the germline V gene, CDR1 is SEHNR and CDR2 is FQNEAQ (reference sequence). The germline V and J ends were trimmed by 2 bases and 1 base, with 12 bases remaining between them. The length of the CDR3 is 16 residues.